These 18 T cell receptor beta chains were sequenced from one sample in a study of blood T cell repertoires in COVID-19. Sequencing was performed with immunoSEQ multiplex PCR; in TCRdb, only in-frame clones are kept and a portion is missing. This repertoire shows some 250,000 clones, approximately 86% found once; its top ten account for 5.5% to 7.5%. The material sequenced was peripheral blood. Receptors originate from a woman aged 70-85 years with active or convalescent COVID-19.

Regarding this clone: Other DNA sequences of this sample code for an identical CDR3. This chain joins TRBV11-2 and TRBJ1-6; 10 nucleotides line up with TRBD1. This CDR3 comprises 15 residues. Germline lookup yields CDR1 SGHAT and CDR2 FQNNGV. V trimming: 1 base; J trimming: 7 bases; junction bases outside the gene matches: 1. CDR3 coding DNA: TGTGCCAGCAGCTTAGGGACAGGGGGAAATTCACCCCTCCACTTT. This sequence encodes CASSLGTGGNSPLHF.

J is TRBJ2-3 and V is TRBV9, with TRBD1 identical over 9 bases. The CDR3 has 15 amino acids. Germline CDR1 SGDLS, CDR2 YYNGEE. The junction had 9 bases not matched to a gene; V was cut back by 6 bases and J by 4 bases. Here the CDR3 DNA reads TGTGCCAGCACCGCCCGGGACAGGGAATCAGATACGCAGTATTTT. Translated, it gives CASTARDRESDTQYF.

The J gene is TRBJ2-3, the V gene TRBV3-1 (or the pseudogene TRBV3-2); TRBD2 matches at 12 bases. CDR3 length: 15 residues. CDR1 is LGHDT and CDR2 is YNNKEL in the germline V gene (reference sequence). The trim removed 3 bases at V and 5 bases at J, leaving 3 bases unmatched. The CDR3 DNA reads as TGTGCCAGCAGCCAGCCTAGCGGGGGGGTAGATACGCAGTATTTT. Its translation: CASSQPSGGVDTQYF.

Note on this clone: In this CDR3 the conserved last residue, phenylalanine or tryptophan, is missing, so a read error is likely. The limits of the CDR3 on the DNA are not certain, so only TCRdb's listed CDR3 is given. This sequence joins TRBV19 and TRBJ1-1. Termini included, the CDR3 measures 13 amino acids. Germline CDR1 is LNHDA and CDR2 is SQIVND (reference sequence). The CDR3: CASSNRPGTGKRI.

The chain's CDR3 is CASSFRTGGTVQPQHF. The DNA for the CDR3 is TGTGCCAGCAGCTTCCGGACAGGGGGGACGGTCCAGCCCCAGCATTTT. The chain is built from TRBV5-6 and TRBJ1-5, with 10 bases fitting TRBD1. After removal of 2 bases from V and 7 bases from J, the junction contained 9 bases not matched to a gene. Per the germline V gene, CDR1 is SGHDT and CDR2 is YYEEEE. This CDR3 contains 16 residues.

J is TRBJ2-1 and V is TRBV4-3; 10 nucleotides align to TRBD2. Germline CDR1 is LGHNA and CDR2 is YSLEER. This CDR3 comprises 18 residues. The V and J ends lost 4 bases and 1 base, in that order; junction bases with no gene match: 10. The CDR3 DNA sequence: TGCGCCAGCAGCCTCGAACTTAGCGGGGGGTTTTCCTACAATGAGCAGTTCTTC. Amino acids: CASSLELSGGFSYNEQFF.

The chain couples TRBV18 to TRBJ2-5; tentatively, D is TRBD2 (5 bases). This CDR3 has 13 residues. The germline CDR1 and CDR2 sequences are KGHSH and LQKENI. The ends were cut back, 3 bases at V and 3 bases at J, with 8 bases in the middle. CDR3 loop: CASSPGNEETQYF. Written as DNA, the CDR3 is TGTGCCAGCTCACCCGGGAATGAAGAGACCCAGTACTTC.

The chain has TRBV7-2 and TRBJ2-1, with 8 bases lining up with TRBD1. The CDR3 length is 14 residues. Germline CDR1 and CDR2: SGHTA and FQGNSA. J was trimmed by 9 bases and V by 3 bases; bases with no gene match: 7. This chain's CDR3 is CASSFQGAFVEQFF. The CDR3 DNA sequence: TGTGCCAGCAGCTTCCAGGGGGCGTTCGTTGAGCAGTTCTTC.

The chain recombines TRBV6-1 with TRBJ2-1; the D gene is possibly TRBD1 (5 bases). CDR1 and CDR2 from the germline V gene are MNHNS and SASEGT. This CDR3 has 14 amino acids. V lost 3 bases to trimming and J lost 5 bases, with 11 bases between them. The CDR3 loop reads CASSDGSGNNEQFF. Here the CDR3 DNA reads TGTGCCAGCAGTGACGGTTCAGGGAACAATGAGCAGTTCTTC.

Note on this clone: One junction end disagrees with the germline gene, perhaps due to a read error. The rearrangement links TRBV7-6 to TRBJ1-2; 7 bases are shared with TRBD1. CDR1 and CDR2 from the germline V gene are SGHVS and FNYEAQ. This CDR3 spans 13 amino acids. The CDR3 is CASSPPGTALRAF. Here the CDR3 DNA reads TGTGCCAGCAGCCCACCGGGGACAGCGCTACGGGCCTTC.

V is TRBV21-1 and J is TRBJ2-3; TRBD1 was called by the table and not checked on the DNA. TRBV21-1 is a pseudogene locus. The CDR3 sequence is 18 residues long. The CDR3 reads CASSYKTTGANLTDTQYF. The CDR3 DNA reads as TGTGCCAGCAGTTACAAAACAACAGGAGCCAACCTCACAGATACGCAGTATTTT.

The rearrangement uses TRBV2 and TRBJ1-5, with D possibly TRBD1 on 5 matching bases. V lost 6 bases, J lost 0 bases, and 6 bases lay in between. This CDR3 has 13 residues. Germline V gives CDR1 SNHLY, CDR2 FYNNEI. The CDR3 bases are TGTGCCAGCAGAGGGGATAGCAATCAGCCCCAGCATTTT. Translation gives CASRGDSNQPQHF.

The chain carries TRBV7-9 and TRBJ2-2, with D uncertain. Germline CDR1 reads SEHNR; CDR2 reads FQNEAQ (reference sequence). Deletions cut 3 bases from V and 1 base from J, with 9 bases between. The CDR3 has 15 residues. CDR3 protein: CASSFSGRNTGELFF. The CDR3 nucleotides are TGTGCCAGCAGCTTTTCAGGCCGGAACACCGGGGAGCTGTTTTTT. Full variable domain (outside the CDR3, taken from reference TRBV7-9 and TRBJ2-2): DTGVSQNPRHKITKRGQNVTFRCDPISEHNRLYWYRQTLGQGPEFLTYFQNEAQLEKSRLLSDRFSAERPKGSFSTLEIQRTEQGDSAMYLCASSFSGRNTGELFFGEGSRLTVL.

This clone was found once. This chain connects TRBV11-2 to TRBJ1-4; D not resolved. The CDR3 loop spans 14 amino acids. CDR1 and CDR2 from the germline V gene are SGHAT and FQNNGV. The germline V and J ends were trimmed by 1 base and 4 bases, with 7 bases remaining between them. CDR3 sequence (DNA): TGTGCCAGCAGCTTAGGACTATTTAATGAAAAACTGTTTTTT. This codes for CASSLGLFNEKLFF.

This chain links TRBV7-9 with TRBJ1-1; 8 nucleotides agree with TRBD1. Germline lookup yields CDR1 SEHNR and CDR2 FQNEAQ (reference sequence). This CDR3 spans 16 amino acids. The J segment lost 6 bases and the V segment lost 4 bases, leaving 13 bases of the junction unmatched. The CDR3 DNA is TGTGCCAGCAGCTCGCTCGGGGTCCCAGGGGGCCCTGAAGCTTTCTTT. Residues: CASSSLGVPGGPEAFF.

The CDR3 region has the DNA TGTGCCAGCCGGACAGGAACAAGGAACGAGCAGTACTTC. This gives the protein CASRTGTRNEQYF. V and J are TRBV3-1 (or the pseudogene TRBV3-2) and TRBJ2-7; 7 bases match TRBD1. V was pared by 8 bases and J by 5 bases, with 9 bases of the junction left unmatched. Per germline, CDR1 LGHDT and CDR2 YNNKEL (reference sequence). This CDR3 is 13 amino acids long.

The chain employs TRBV5-8 and TRBJ1-5; D possibly corresponds to TRBD1 (5 bases). Germline CDR1 SGHTS, CDR2 YDEGEE. The CDR3 is 14 amino acids. Trimming left V 2 bases short and J 2 bases short, with 8 bases between. The CDR3 sequence: CASSLQGGNQPQHF. The CDR3 region has the DNA TGTGCCAGCAGCTTACAAGGGGGCAATCAGCCCCAGCATTTT.

The chain uses TRBV5-6 and TRBJ2-7; 16 bases fit TRBD2. J lost 4 bases, V lost 4 bases, and 5 bases had no gene match. The CDR3 has 16 residues. The V gene's germline CDR1 is SGHDT and CDR2 YYEEEE. CDR3 DNA: TGTGCCAGCAGCCCGGGACTAGCGGGGGGGCTGTACGAGCAGTACTTC. Protein sequence: CASSPGLAGGLYEQYF.